One and the same sample provided the 20 T cell receptor beta chains below, sequenced in a study of long-term antiretroviral therapy in people with HIV. At the survey level, the v3.0 immunoSEQ assay was run. Assay used: immunoSEQ multiplex PCR; TCRdb lists only in-frame clones, some missing. The sample includes some 19,000 clones, around 76% of them seen just once. Sequencing was performed on unsorted PBMCs, taken 2.2 years after starting antiretroviral therapy. These receptors were taken from a man aged 50 to 59 with HIV.

The chain recombines TRBV7-9 with TRBJ1-1; no definite D call. Deletions cut 2 bases from V and 1 base from J, with 8 bases between. From germline, CDR1 is SEHNR and CDR2 FQNEAQ (reference sequence). The CDR3 runs to 14 residues. The DNA of the CDR3 is TGTGCCAGCAGCTTATGGGGAGAGAACACTGAAGCTTTCTTT. Encoded protein: CASSLWGENTEAFF.

The chain has TRBV9 and TRBJ2-4, with TRBD2 matching over 11 bases. The CDR3 consists of 15 residues. The trim removed 3 bases at V and 10 bases at J, leaving 9 bases unmatched. The V gene's germline CDR1 is SGDLS and CDR2 YYNGEE. DNA for the CDR3: TGTGCCAGCAGCGAGACTAGCGGGATCCCTCGTATTCAGTACTTC. Protein: CASSETSGIPRIQYF.

CDR3 sequence: CASSLRPPAIGGYTF. The CDR3 DNA follows: TGTGCCAGCAGTTTAAGGCCCCCAGCGATAGGTGGCTACACCTTC. The V call is TRBV28, the J call TRBJ1-2; D is unresolved. Trimming stripped 2 bases from V and 7 bases from J, with 17 bases between. Germline V lookup: CDR1 MDHEN, CDR2 SYDVKM. This CDR3 is built from 15 residues.

V usage is TRBV9 and J usage is TRBJ1-1, with D unresolved. Germline V CDR1 and CDR2: SGDLS, YYNGEE. V shed 0 bases and J shed 3 bases, with 6 bases lying between them. The CDR3 totals 13 residues. The CDR3 is CASSVEADTEAFF. In DNA, the CDR3 is TGTGCCAGCAGCGTAGAAGCGGACACTGAAGCTTTCTTT.

This chain uses TRBV2 with TRBJ2-3; possible D gene TRBD2, 5 bases. V was pared by 6 bases and J by 2 bases, with 12 bases between. The germline gives CDR1 SNHLY, CDR2 FYNNEI. The CDR3 loop spans 14 amino acids. CDR3 sequence (DNA): TGTGCCAGCAGGACGGTAGACTACACAGATACGCAGTATTTT. This sequence encodes CASRTVDYTDTQYF.

The V call is TRBV4-3, the J call TRBJ2-1; the D is unclear. CDR1 is LGHNA and CDR2 is YSLEER in the germline V gene. CDR3 size: 15 residues. Trimming shortened V by 6 bases and J by 0 bases, and 12 bases separated the two germline ends. As DNA, the CDR3 is TGCGCCAGCAGGGAAGACTCCCTCTCCTACAATGAGCAGTTCTTC. As protein: CASREDSLSYNEQFF.

The rearrangement joins TRBV19 to TRBJ1-3; D is unresolved. The CDR3 totals 15 residues. CDR1 and CDR2 (germline): LNHDA, SQIVND (reference sequence). V was clipped by 8 bases and J by 0 bases, with 14 bases between them. Here the CDR3 reads CASRAGRNSGNTIYF. The DNA for the CDR3 is TGTGCCAGTCGGGCGGGTCGCAACTCTGGAAACACCATATATTTT.

This clone appeared a single time. The chain links TRBV4-1 to TRBJ2-7; perhaps TRBD2 as D (5 bases). The CDR3 extends over 14 amino acids. Trimming took 0 bases from V and 5 from J, leaving 11 bases between them. Germline CDR1 and CDR2: MGHRA and YSYEKL. The CDR3: CASSQEIASHEQYF. The DNA for the CDR3 is TGCGCCAGCAGCCAAGAGATAGCTAGCCACGAGCAGTACTTC.

The chain uses TRBV5-4 and TRBJ1-1, with D possibly TRBD1 on 5 matching bases. CDR3 length: 15 amino acids. Per the germline V gene, CDR1 is SGHNT and CDR2 is YYREEE (reference sequence). The V and J ends lost 3 bases and 7 bases respectively, with 19 bases between them. The CDR3 DNA reads TGTGCCAGCAGCTCAGGGCCGGACATGAAGGGTGAAGCTTTCTTT. The encoded protein is CASSSGPDMKGEAFF.

The chain recombines TRBV6-1 with TRBJ1-2; 9 bases align to TRBD1. V shed 6 bases and J 3 bases; nucleotides not matched to a gene: 8. The V gene's germline CDR1 is MNHNS and CDR2 SASEGT. The CDR3 has 15 amino acids. CDR3 in amino acids: CASRTLTGGDYGYTF. CDR3 DNA sequence: TGTGCCAGCAGAACCCTGACAGGGGGAGACTATGGCTACACCTTC.

The chain combines TRBV27 with TRBJ2-6, with no clear D. Germline V gene sequence: CDR1 MNHEY, CDR2 SMNVEV (reference sequence). The CDR3 totals 17 residues. The V gene lost 8 bases and the J gene lost 0 bases, with 17 bases spanning the gap. CDR3 residues: CASPYDQLLSGANVLTF. The CDR3, as DNA: TGTGCCAGCCCTTATGACCAGCTGCTCTCTGGGGCCAACGTCCTGACTTTC. The full variable domain, its missing parts supplied by reference TRBV27 and TRBJ2-6, is EAQVTQNPRYLITVTGKKLTVTCSQNMNHEYMSWYRQDPGLGLRQIYYSMNVEVTDKGDVPEGYKVSRKEKRNFPLILESPSPNQTSLYFCASPYDQLLSGANVLTFGAGSRLTVL.

The CDR3 protein is CASRRTGGYEQYF. The CDR3 coding sequence is TGTGCCAGTAGGAGAACAGGGGGCTACGAGCAGTACTTC. The chain links TRBV19 to TRBJ2-7, with 8 bases aligning to TRBD1. Trimming removed 6 bases from V and 3 bases from J; junction bases left unmatched: 4. CDR3 length: 13 amino acids. Germline loops: CDR1 LNHDA, CDR2 SQIVND (reference sequence).

The V and J genes are TRBV7-2 and TRBJ1-1; possible D gene TRBD1, 6 bases. V was cut by 0 bases and J by 0 bases, with 11 bases left in between. Germline V gene lookup returns CDR1 SGHTA and CDR2 FQGNSA. The CDR3 length is 16 residues. CDR3 DNA: TGTGCCAGCAGCTTAGCGTTGGGGGGCATGAACACTGAAGCTTTCTTT. It specifies CASSLALGGMNTEAFF.

This sequence joins TRBV2 and TRBJ2-3, with 9 bases matching TRBD1. V dropped 8 bases and J dropped 3; count of bases not matched to a gene: 9. The CDR3 contains 15 residues. Germline lookup yields CDR1 SNHLY and CDR2 FYNNEI. CDR3 in DNA: TGTGCCAGCGGGGGACAGGGCTCGTGGACAGATACGCAGTATTTT. Its protein product is CASGGQGSWTDTQYF.

The rearrangement joins TRBV5-6 to TRBJ1-3; D is undetermined. CDR3 length: 14 amino acids. The V end lost 0 bases, the J end lost 0 bases, and 4 bases lay between the germline ends. Germline V gives CDR1 SGHDT, CDR2 YYEEEE. This CDR3 is CASSLGNSGNTIYF. CDR3 nucleotides: TGTGCCAGCAGCTTGGGCAACTCTGGAAACACCATATATTTT.

This clone is termed large. This chain uses TRBV29-1 with TRBJ2-2, with 9 bases fitting TRBD1. Germline CDR1 and CDR2: SQVTM and ANQGSEA. Unmatched junction bases numbered 7, after V lost 2 bases and J lost 6 bases. The CDR3 covers 15 residues. This chain's CDR3 is CSVEFRDRAAGELFF. Written as DNA, the CDR3 is TGCAGCGTTGAATTCCGGGACAGGGCCGCCGGGGAGCTGTTTTTT.

The chain has TRBV14 and TRBJ1-1, with no clear D. Trimming stripped 4 bases from V and 4 bases from J, with 16 bases between. The germline gives CDR1 SGHDN, CDR2 FVKESK. This CDR3 contains 15 residues. DNA for the CDR3: TGTGCCAGCAGCCGTTATAGAGGGCCTCGCACTGAAGCTTTCTTT. Its protein product is CASSRYRGPRTEAFF.

This sequence joins TRBV7-2 and TRBJ2-3; the match to TRBD2 covers 7 bases. Trimming cost V 5 bases and J 0 bases; bases outside gene matches: 11. Germline V CDR1 and CDR2: SGHTA, FQGNSA. The CDR3 sequence is 17 residues long. DNA of the CDR3: TGTGCCAGCAGCATCTCACTAGCGTATACTAGCACAGATACGCAGTATTTT. It specifies CASSISLAYTSTDTQYF.

The J gene is TRBJ1-3, the V gene TRBV4-3; unclear D gene. Trimming pared 0 bases from V and 4 bases from J, leaving 4 bases between. The CDR3 length is 13 residues. The germline V gene encodes CDR1 LGHNA and CDR2 YSLEER. The CDR3 sequence: CASSQDTGNTIYF. The CDR3 coding sequence is TGCGCCAGCAGCCAAGATACAGGAAACACCATATATTTT.

The V and J genes are TRBV6-6 and TRBJ2-2; D may be TRBD1 or TRBD2 (5 bases each). V lost 2 bases, J lost 4 bases, and 14 bases lay in between. Germline assignment: CDR1 MNHNY and CDR2 SVGAGI (reference sequence). There are 16 residues in the CDR3. For the CDR3, the DNA is TGTGCCAGCAGTTACACGATGTCAGGGACCACCGGGGAGCTGTTTTTT. Translated, it gives CASSYTMSGTTGELFF.